The T cell receptor beta chain described here comes from a study of immune cell composition in non-small cell lung cancer (dated by TCRdb to about 2017). A note on the overall study: To assign histologic subtype, which was mostly lung adenocarcinoma or squamous cell carcinoma, H&E was combined with p63, CK5, Napsin A and TTF-1 immunohistochemistry. TCR-beta sequencing (Adaptive Biotechnologies) was performed on about 33 paired NSCLC tumour and non-adjacent lung specimens plus 26 tumour-only specimens. In supplementary cohort #1, which comprised around 11 lung adenocarcinoma cases, paired tumour/lung TCR-beta sequencing was performed and TIL populations were generated so that tumour reactivity could be assessed. Several tumour specimens with TCR-beta data were of rare histological subtypes and were excluded from the subtype comparisons.

According to the germline V gene, CDR1 reads SGHRS and CDR2 reads YFSETQ. From the cysteine through the phenylalanine, the CDR3 covers 14 amino acids. Just CDR3 DNA is preserved here, 42 bases in frame from base 1. Trimmed from V: 3 bases; trimmed from J: 11 bases; junction bases lacking a gene match: 11. Normal lung samples came from the same patient and consisted of non-adjacent lung tissue collected as far from the tumour as possible, at a distance of at least 3 cm. Genomic DNA was extracted with the QIAamp DNA kit from frozen aliquots of unsorted single-cell suspensions. Tissues were received within 2 hours of resection and were immediately processed into single-cell suspensions. Tissue was broken up mechanically, digested enzymatically with DNase I, collagenase I and hyaluronidase for 30 minutes at 37 degrees C, and then filtered and RBC-lysed. TCR-beta CDR3 regions were amplified from genomic DNA by a two-step multiplex PCR, with the second step adding Illumina-compatible adaptors. TCR-beta immunosequencing was carried out on an Illumina platform through the commercial immunoSEQ service. Under the source paper's analysis protocol: Repertoires were summarised as Top 10 Clones, the percentage of T-cell templates from the ten most frequent sequences, and productive clonality. Productive clonality had a range of 0 to 1, where 1 means a monoclonal population. Using log10 scatter plots, tumour-associated clones were identified as sequences that made up at least 0.1% of tumour T-cell templates yet were absent from the matched non-adjacent lung. Two-group comparisons used Student's t-tests, stages used ANOVA, and relationships used linear regression, analysed in GraphPad Prism7 and R. Held by TCRdb, this immuneACCESS table contains in-frame sequences only and omits some clones. Under half of the omission traces to an unresolved V gene where checked; the cause of the rest is unknown. The V and J calls and clone size are taken from that table; D and trimming were inferred from the DNA. A total of about 4,900 clones appear in this sample, just under 75% of them only once. The ten largest clones represent more than 13% of the sample.

There are a few counts of this clone. Its recognized antigen is unknown. Within one base of it there is no much larger clone, and no base qualities were kept. The paper as a whole reports these results and caveats: In 10 to 11 adenocarcinoma cases, maximal tumour-associated clone frequency correlated strongly with TIL tumour reactivity, whereas overall clonality did not. Smoking pack-years did not significantly correlate with tumour TCR-beta clonality. Nearly half of NSCLC cases had tumour-associated clones >0.5%, with approximately 76% of squamous carcinomas showing such clones compared with roughly 35% of adenocarcinomas. Only around ten cases were included in the reactivity cohort, and sequence sharing between tumour-reactive clones and the dominant in vivo tumour-associated clones was not shown.

This TCR came from a human donor with non-small cell lung cancer. The rearrangement joined TRBV5-1 to TRBJ1-2; 9 of the junction bases match TRBD1. Input material: non-adjacent lung tissue. The base sequence is TGCGCCAGCAGCTGGGACAGGGCGGAATCGGGGTACACCTTC. Translated, it reads CASSWDRAESGYTF.